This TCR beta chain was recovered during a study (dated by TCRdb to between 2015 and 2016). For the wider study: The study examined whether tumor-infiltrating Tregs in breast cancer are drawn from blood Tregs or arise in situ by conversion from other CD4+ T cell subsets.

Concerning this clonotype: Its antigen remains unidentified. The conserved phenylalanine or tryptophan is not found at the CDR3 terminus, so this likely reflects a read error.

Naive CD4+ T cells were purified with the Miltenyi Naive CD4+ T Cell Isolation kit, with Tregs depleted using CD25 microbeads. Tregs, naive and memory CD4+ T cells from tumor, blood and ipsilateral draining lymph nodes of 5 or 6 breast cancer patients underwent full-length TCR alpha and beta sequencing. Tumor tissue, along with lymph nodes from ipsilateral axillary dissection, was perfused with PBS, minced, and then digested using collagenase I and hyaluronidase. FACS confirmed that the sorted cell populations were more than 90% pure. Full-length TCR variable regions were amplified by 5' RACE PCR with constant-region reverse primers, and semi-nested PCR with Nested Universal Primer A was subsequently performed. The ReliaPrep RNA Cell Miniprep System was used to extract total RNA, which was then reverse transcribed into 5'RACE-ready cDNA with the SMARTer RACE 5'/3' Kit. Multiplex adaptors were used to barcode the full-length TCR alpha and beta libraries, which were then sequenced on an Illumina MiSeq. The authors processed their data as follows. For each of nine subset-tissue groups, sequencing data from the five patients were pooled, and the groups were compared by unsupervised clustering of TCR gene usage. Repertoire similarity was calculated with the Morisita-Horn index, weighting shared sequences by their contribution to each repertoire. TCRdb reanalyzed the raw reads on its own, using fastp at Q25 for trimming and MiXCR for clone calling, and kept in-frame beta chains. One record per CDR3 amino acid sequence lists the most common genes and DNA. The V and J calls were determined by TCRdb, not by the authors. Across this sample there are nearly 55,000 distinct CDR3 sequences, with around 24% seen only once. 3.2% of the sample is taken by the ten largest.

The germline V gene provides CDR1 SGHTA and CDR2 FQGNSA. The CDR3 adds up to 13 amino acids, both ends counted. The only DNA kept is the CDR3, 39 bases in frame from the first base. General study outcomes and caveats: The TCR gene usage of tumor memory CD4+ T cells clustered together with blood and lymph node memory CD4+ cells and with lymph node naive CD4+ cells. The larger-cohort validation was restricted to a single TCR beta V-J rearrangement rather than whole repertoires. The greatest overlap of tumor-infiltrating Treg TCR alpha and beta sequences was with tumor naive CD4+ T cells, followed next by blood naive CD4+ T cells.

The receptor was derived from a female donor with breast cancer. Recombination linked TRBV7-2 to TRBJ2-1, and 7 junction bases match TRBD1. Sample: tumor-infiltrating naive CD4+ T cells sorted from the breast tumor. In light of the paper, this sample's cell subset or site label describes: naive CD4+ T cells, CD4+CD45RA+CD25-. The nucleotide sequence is TGTGCCAGCATACGGGACAGTTACAGTGAGCAGTTCTCC. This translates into CASIRDSYSEQFS.